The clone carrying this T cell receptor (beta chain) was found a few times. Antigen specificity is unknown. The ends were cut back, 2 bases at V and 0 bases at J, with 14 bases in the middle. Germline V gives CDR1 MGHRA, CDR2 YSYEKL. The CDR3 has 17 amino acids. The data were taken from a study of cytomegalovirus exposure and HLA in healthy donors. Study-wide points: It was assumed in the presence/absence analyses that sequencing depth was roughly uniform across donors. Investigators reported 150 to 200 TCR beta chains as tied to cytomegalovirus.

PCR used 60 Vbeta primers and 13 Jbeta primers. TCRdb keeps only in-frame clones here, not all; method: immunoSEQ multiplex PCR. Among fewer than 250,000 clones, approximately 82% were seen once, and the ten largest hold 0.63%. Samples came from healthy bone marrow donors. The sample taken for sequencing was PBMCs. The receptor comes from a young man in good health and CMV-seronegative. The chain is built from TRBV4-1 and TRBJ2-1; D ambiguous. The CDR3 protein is CASSQLDMGFSYNEQFF. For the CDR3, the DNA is TGCGCCAGCAGCCAATTAGATATGGGCTTCTCCTACAATGAGCAGTTCTTC.